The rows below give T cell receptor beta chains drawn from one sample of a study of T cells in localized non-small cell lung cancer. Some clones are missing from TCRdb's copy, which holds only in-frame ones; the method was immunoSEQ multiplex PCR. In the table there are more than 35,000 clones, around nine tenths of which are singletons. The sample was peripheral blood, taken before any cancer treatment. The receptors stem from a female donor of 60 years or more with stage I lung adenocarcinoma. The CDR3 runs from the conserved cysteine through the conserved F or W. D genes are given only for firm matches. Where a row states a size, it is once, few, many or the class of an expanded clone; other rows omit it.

CDR3nt: TGTGCCATCCTGCAGGCGGGGGGTAGCGGTGCCAGTGAGCAGTTCTTC
CDR3aa: CAILQAGGSGASEQFF
j_gene: TRBJ2-1
abundance: -
v_gene: TRBV7-2
d_gene: TRBD2

CDR3nt: TGTGCCAGCAGCTTAGAGGGATACGGCTACACCTTC
CDR3aa: CASSLEGYGYTF
j_gene: TRBJ1-2
abundance: -
v_gene: TRBV7-9
d_gene: -

CDR3nt: TGTGCCAGCAGCTTGGAGTCGCGGAACATTCAGTACTTC
CDR3aa: CASSLESRNIQYF
j_gene: TRBJ2-4
abundance: -
v_gene: TRBV5-6
d_gene: -

CDR3nt: TGTGCCAGCACCCTGGACAGAAACACTGAAGCTTTCTTT
CDR3aa: CASTLDRNTEAFF
j_gene: TRBJ1-1
abundance: -
v_gene: TRBV6-1
d_gene: -

CDR3nt: TGTGCCAGCAGAGTCTCAGGCTCGGCGAAAGGCTACACCTTC
CDR3aa: CASRVSGSAKGYTF
j_gene: TRBJ1-2
abundance: -
v_gene: TRBV28
d_gene: -

CDR3nt: TGTGCCAGCAGCTCTCCGCGGGGGGTCTCCACAGATACGCAGTATTTT
CDR3aa: CASSSPRGVSTDTQYF
j_gene: TRBJ2-3
abundance: -
v_gene: TRBV11-2
d_gene: TRBD2

CDR3nt: TGTGCCAGCAGCCCCCGACAGGGGGAGACTTACGAGCAGTACTTC
CDR3aa: CASSPRQGETYEQYF
j_gene: TRBJ2-7
abundance: -
v_gene: TRBV9
d_gene: TRBD1

CDR3nt: TGTGCCAGCAGTCCGGACAGGGATCGTCAGCCCCAGCATTTT
CDR3aa: CASSPDRDRQPQHF
j_gene: TRBJ1-5
abundance: -
v_gene: TRBV6-5
d_gene: TRBD1

CDR3nt: TGTGCCACCTCCCGGCGGGAGAACACTGAAGCTTTCTTT
CDR3aa: CATSRRENTEAFF
j_gene: TRBJ1-1
abundance: few
v_gene: TRBV2
d_gene: -

CDR3nt: TGTGCCGGCAGTTTCCGCCAAGCAACTAATGAAAAACTGTTTTTT
CDR3aa: CAGSFRQATNEKLFF
j_gene: TRBJ1-4
abundance: -
v_gene: TRBV27
d_gene: -

CDR3nt: TGTGCCAGCAGTTTACTAGTCAGGAAATACGAGCAGTACTTC
CDR3aa: CASSLLVRKYEQYF
j_gene: TRBJ2-7
abundance: few
v_gene: TRBV27
d_gene: -

CDR3nt: TGTGCCAGCTCCCTATCGGGCAGCCCCTGGCTGGCCCAGCATTTT
CDR3aa: CASSLSGSPWLAQHF
j_gene: TRBJ1-5
abundance: once
v_gene: TRBV28
d_gene: -

CDR3nt: TGCGCCAGCAGCTTAAGTGGAACACAGGGGGCAGGGGCCAACGTCCTGACTTTC
CDR3aa: CASSLSGTQGAGANVLTF
j_gene: TRBJ2-6
abundance: -
v_gene: TRBV5-1
d_gene: TRBD1

CDR3nt: TGTGCCAGCAGCCCCGGTCTCAATCAGCCCCAGCATTTT
CDR3aa: CASSPGLNQPQHF
j_gene: TRBJ1-5
abundance: -
v_gene: TRBV5-8
d_gene: -

CDR3nt: TGTGCCAGCAGCTTAGCGAGGGATAACAGGGGGTATGAAAAACTGTTTTTT
CDR3aa: CASSLARDNRGYEKLFF
j_gene: TRBJ1-4
abundance: -
v_gene: TRBV7-6
d_gene: TRBD1

CDR3nt: TGCAGCGTTGAAGGGCAGGCAGGGGGCCATGAGCAGTTCTTC
CDR3aa: CSVEGQAGGHEQFF
j_gene: TRBJ2-1
abundance: -
v_gene: TRBV29-1
d_gene: TRBD1

CDR3nt: TGTGCCAGCAGCACTCCGTTTCAGGTGAACACCGGGGAGCTGTTTTTT
CDR3aa: CASSTPFQVNTGELFF
j_gene: TRBJ2-2
abundance: -
v_gene: TRBV9
d_gene: -

CDR3nt: TGCAGCGTTGAGCATCGGCAGGGCTACGAGCAGTACTTC
CDR3aa: CSVEHRQGYEQYF
j_gene: TRBJ2-7
abundance: -
v_gene: TRBV29-1
d_gene: -

CDR3nt: TGTGCCAGCAGCTACAGGGGCTCTGGAAACACCATATATTTT
CDR3aa: CASSYRGSGNTIYF
j_gene: TRBJ1-3
abundance: -
v_gene: TRBV7-9
d_gene: TRBD1

CDR3nt: TGTGCCAGCTCACCATATCCCGAGGGGGATAAGCAGTACTTC
CDR3aa: CASSPYPEGDKQYF
j_gene: TRBJ2-7
abundance: -
v_gene: TRBV18
d_gene: -

CDR3nt: TGTGCCAGCAGCTGGGGGGCAGATTCGGGTGGCTACACCTTC
CDR3aa: CASSWGADSGGYTF
j_gene: TRBJ1-2
abundance: -
v_gene: TRBV7-9
d_gene: -

CDR3nt: TGTGCCACCAGCCAGAACTACCCCGGACAGGGATTGTATGGCTACACCTTC
CDR3aa: CATSQNYPGQGLYGYTF
j_gene: TRBJ1-2
abundance: once
v_gene: TRBV15
d_gene: TRBD1

CDR3nt: TGTGCCAGTAGTACCCCGGGCCTTATCTCTGGAAACACCATATATTTT
CDR3aa: CASSTPGLISGNTIYF
j_gene: TRBJ1-3
abundance: -
v_gene: TRBV19
d_gene: -

CDR3nt: TGTGCCAGCACACAATACCCCAGGGTGGCTGGCTACACCTTC
CDR3aa: CASTQYPRVAGYTF
j_gene: TRBJ1-2
abundance: -
v_gene: TRBV2
d_gene: -

CDR3nt: TGTGCCAGCAGCTTACCGTTGGACAGGGGGTTTGGTCAGCCCCAGCATTTT
CDR3aa: CASSLPLDRGFGQPQHF
j_gene: TRBJ1-5
abundance: once
v_gene: TRBV13
d_gene: TRBD1

CDR3nt: TGTGCCAGCAGCTTATTTAACAGGGCTGAATTCGGCTACACCTTC
CDR3aa: CASSLFNRAEFGYTF
j_gene: TRBJ1-2
abundance: -
v_gene: TRBV7-8
d_gene: -

CDR3nt: TGTGCCGCAAACTTACGCGCAGGGTATAACTATGGCTACACCTTC
CDR3aa: CAANLRAGYNYGYTF
j_gene: TRBJ1-2
abundance: -
v_gene: TRBV10-3
d_gene: -

CDR3nt: TGTGCCAGCAGCATCCGACAGGGGCGGGAAGAAGCTTTCTTT
CDR3aa: CASSIRQGREEAFF
j_gene: TRBJ1-1
abundance: -
v_gene: TRBV7-9
d_gene: TRBD1

CDR3nt: TGTGCCAGCAGCTTACAGGGGATGCGCAATCAGCCCCAGCATTTT
CDR3aa: CASSLQGMRNQPQHF
j_gene: TRBJ1-5
abundance: -
v_gene: TRBV5-1
d_gene: TRBD1

CDR3nt: TGTGCCAGCAGTGGCGCCACGGGAGGCTATGGCTACACCTTC
CDR3aa: CASSGATGGYGYTF
j_gene: TRBJ1-2
abundance: -
v_gene: TRBV6-1
d_gene: -

CDR3nt: TGCGCCAGCACCATGGGACAGGGGAACACTGAAGCTTTCTTT
CDR3aa: CASTMGQGNTEAFF
j_gene: TRBJ1-1
abundance: -
v_gene: TRBV5-1
d_gene: TRBD1

CDR3nt: TGTGCCAGCAGCAGGGGGCACGGCTATGGCTACACCTTC
CDR3aa: CASSRGHGYGYTF
j_gene: TRBJ1-2
abundance: -
v_gene: TRBV6-5
d_gene: TRBD1

CDR3nt: TGTGCCAGCAGCCTTCAAGGGCAGGGGCTCTACGAGCAGTACTTC
CDR3aa: CASSLQGQGLYEQYF
j_gene: TRBJ2-7
abundance: -
v_gene: TRBV7-2
d_gene: -

CDR3nt: TGTGCCGCGGGGGGCTACAGGTGGGAGCAGTACTTC
CDR3aa: CAAGGYRWEQYF
j_gene: TRBJ2-7
abundance: -
v_gene: TRBV6-1
d_gene: TRBD2

CDR3nt: TGTGCCAGCAGTCACCGTCGACAGGGGTCGGGCACTGAAGCTTTCTTT
CDR3aa: CASSHRRQGSGTEAFF
j_gene: TRBJ1-1
abundance: -
v_gene: TRBV27
d_gene: TRBD1

CDR3nt: TGTGCCAGCAGTGAAACGTTTAGCTCTGGAAACACCATATATTTT
CDR3aa: CASSETFSSGNTIYF
j_gene: TRBJ1-3
abundance: -
v_gene: TRBV6-1
d_gene: -